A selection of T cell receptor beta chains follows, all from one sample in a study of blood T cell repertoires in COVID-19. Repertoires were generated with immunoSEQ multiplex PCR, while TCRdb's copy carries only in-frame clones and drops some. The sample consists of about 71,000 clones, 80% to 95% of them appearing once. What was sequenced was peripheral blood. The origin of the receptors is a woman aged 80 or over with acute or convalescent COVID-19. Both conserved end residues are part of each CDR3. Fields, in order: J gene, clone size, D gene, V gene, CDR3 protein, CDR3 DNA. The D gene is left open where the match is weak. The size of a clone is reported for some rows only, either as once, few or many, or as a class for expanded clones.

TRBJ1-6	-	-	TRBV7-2	CASSSRSGDYNSPLHF	TGTGCCAGCAGCTCCCGTTCCGGGGACTATAATTCACCCCTCCACTTT
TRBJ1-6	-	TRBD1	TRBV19	CASSMRRGHSPLHF	TGTGCCAGTAGTATGCGCAGGGGGCATTCACCCCTCCACTTT
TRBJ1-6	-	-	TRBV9	CASSAQGLTPLHF	TGTGCCAGCAGCGCCCAGGGTTTGACACCCCTCCACTTT
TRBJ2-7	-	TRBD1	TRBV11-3	CASSLEGAGGEQYF	TGTGCCAGCAGCTTAGAGGGGGCAGGGGGCGAGCAGTACTTC
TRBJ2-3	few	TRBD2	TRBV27	CASMGTRGLALDEDTQYF	TGTGCCAGCATGGGTACCCGAGGACTAGCATTGGATGAAGATACGCAGTATTTT
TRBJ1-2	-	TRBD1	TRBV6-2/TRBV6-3	CASSPRDREAYGYTF	TGTGCCAGCAGTCCCCGGGACAGGGAAGCCTATGGCTACACCTTC
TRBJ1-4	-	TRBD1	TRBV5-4	CASSLEGASNEKLFF	TGTGCCAGCAGCTTGGAGGGGGCGTCTAATGAAAAACTGTTTTTT
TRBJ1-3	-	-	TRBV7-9	CASSPRQSSGNTIYF	TGTGCCAGCAGCCCACGACAGAGCTCTGGAAACACCATATATTTT
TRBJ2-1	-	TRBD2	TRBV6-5	CASSSTSGSYNEQFF	TGTGCCAGCAGTTCGACTAGCGGGTCCTACAATGAGCAGTTCTTC
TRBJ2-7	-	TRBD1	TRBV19	CASSTTGGIYEQYF	TGTGCCAGTAGCACTACAGGGGGGATCTACGAGCAGTACTTC
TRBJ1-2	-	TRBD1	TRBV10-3	CAIRDRDVGGYTF	TGTGCCATCAGGGACAGGGATGTGGGGGGCTACACCTTC
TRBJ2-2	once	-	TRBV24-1	CATSELADTGELFF	TGTGCCACCTCTGAGCTTGCCGACACCGGGGAGCTGTTTTTT
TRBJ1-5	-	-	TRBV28	CASSRHVSSNQPQHF	TGTGCCAGCAGCCGACATGTTTCGAGCAATCAGCCCCAGCATTTT
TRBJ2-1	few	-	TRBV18	CASSPGTSGSYNEQFF	TGTGCCAGCTCACCGGGAACTAGTGGTTCCTACAATGAGCAGTTCTTC
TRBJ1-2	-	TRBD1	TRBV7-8	CASTPAGTAYGYTF	TGTGCCAGCACCCCCGCGGGGACAGCTTATGGCTACACCTTC
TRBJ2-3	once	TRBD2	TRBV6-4	CASSALAGVSDTQYF	TGTGCCAGCAGTGCACTAGCGGGGGTTTCCGATACGCAGTATTTT
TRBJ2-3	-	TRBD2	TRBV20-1	CSASIASSGGLSSTDTQYF	TGCAGTGCTAGTATAGCGTCTAGCGGGGGACTATCTAGCACAGATACGCAGTATTTT
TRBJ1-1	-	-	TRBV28	CASSLTEAEAFF	TGTGCCAGCAGTCTGACAGAGGCTGAAGCTTTCTTT
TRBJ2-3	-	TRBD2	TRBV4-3	CASSHQGGPIAGVEDTQYF	TGCGCCAGCAGCCATCAGGGTGGACCTATAGCGGGAGTTGAAGATACGCAGTATTTT
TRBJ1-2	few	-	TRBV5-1	CASSRDLRGDYGYTF	TGCGCCAGCAGCAGAGATCTCAGGGGTGACTATGGCTACACCTTC
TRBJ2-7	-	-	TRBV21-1	CASTGQGREEQYF	TGTGCCAGCACAGGACAGGGTAGAGAAGAGCAGTACTTC
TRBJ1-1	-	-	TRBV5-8	CASSLGWTVNTEAFF	TGTGCCAGCAGCTTGGGTTGGACAGTAAACACTGAAGCTTTCTTT
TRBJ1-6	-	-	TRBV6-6	CASSQQGDNSPLHF	TGTGCCAGCAGTCAACAGGGTGATAATTCACCCCTCCACTTT
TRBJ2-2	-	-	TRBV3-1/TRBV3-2	CASNLRASTGELFF	TGTGCCAGCAATTTACGAGCGTCCACCGGGGAGCTGTTTTTT
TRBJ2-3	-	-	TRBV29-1	CSVEGQTTDTQYF	TGCAGCGTTGAGGGACAAACCACAGATACGCAGTATTTT
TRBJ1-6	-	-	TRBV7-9	CASSKDIYNSPLHF	TGTGCCAGCAGTAAAGACATCTATAATTCACCCCTCCACTTT
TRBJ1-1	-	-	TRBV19	CASSLGGGLNTEAFF	TGTGCCAGTAGTCTTGGGGGAGGTTTGAACACTGAAGCTTTCTTT
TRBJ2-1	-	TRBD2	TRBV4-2	CASSQSGLAGAGEQFF	TGTGCCAGCAGCCAATCGGGACTAGCGGGGGCCGGGGAGCAGTTCTTC
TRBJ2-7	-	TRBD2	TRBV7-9	CASRLAGFSSEQYF	TGTGCCAGCAGACTAGCGGGATTTAGTAGTGAGCAGTACTTC
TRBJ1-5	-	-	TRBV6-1	CASSEKGVGRSEPYGNQPQHF	TGTGCCAGCAGTGAAAAGGGGGTCGGACGCTCAGAACCCTATGGCAATCAGCCCCAGCATTTT
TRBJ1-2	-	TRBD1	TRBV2	CASGGRDRGLGYTF	TGTGCCAGCGGGGGCCGGGACAGGGGGCTTGGCTACACCTTC
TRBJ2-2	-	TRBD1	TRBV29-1	CSVAGGSGELFF	TGCAGCGTTGCAGGGGGATCGGGGGAGCTGTTTTTT
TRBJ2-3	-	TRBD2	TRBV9	CASTWTSGDVDTQYF	TGTGCCAGCACCTGGACTAGCGGGGACGTGGATACGCAGTATTTT
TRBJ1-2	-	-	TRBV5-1	CASSSQISGDGYTF	TGCGCCAGCAGCTCTCAGATCTCAGGGGATGGCTACACCTTC
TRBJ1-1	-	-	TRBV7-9	CASTRGAVNTEAFF	TGTGCCAGCACCCGGGGGGCTGTGAACACTGAAGCTTTCTTT
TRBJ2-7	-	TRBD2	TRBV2	CASSGGRGSYEQYF	TGTGCCAGCAGTGGGGGGAGGGGCTCCTACGAGCAGTACTTC
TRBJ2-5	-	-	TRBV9	CASSVANSYQETQYF	TGTGCCAGCAGCGTAGCTAACAGCTACCAAGAGACCCAGTACTTC
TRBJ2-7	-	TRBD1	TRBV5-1	CASSRGTGVYEQYF	TGCGCCAGCAGCCGCGGGACAGGGGTATACGAGCAGTACTTC
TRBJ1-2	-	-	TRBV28	CASTPPPTWRRGGYTF	TGTGCCAGCACCCCACCCCCCACATGGAGAAGGGGTGGCTACACCTTC
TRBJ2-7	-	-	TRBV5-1	CASSLATDTYEQYF	TGCGCCAGCAGCTTGGCGACGGACACCTACGAGCAGTACTTC
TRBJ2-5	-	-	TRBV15	CATSRDRGQGRETQYF	TGTGCCACCAGCAGAGATCGTGGGCAGGGGCGGGAGACCCAGTACTTC
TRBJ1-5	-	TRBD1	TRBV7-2	CASSLMTGEPQHF	TGTGCCAGCAGCCTAATGACAGGGGAGCCCCAGCATTTT
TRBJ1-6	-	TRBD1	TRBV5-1	CASSLDRGTNSPLHF	TGCGCCAGCAGCTTGGACAGGGGGACGAATTCACCCCTCCACTTT